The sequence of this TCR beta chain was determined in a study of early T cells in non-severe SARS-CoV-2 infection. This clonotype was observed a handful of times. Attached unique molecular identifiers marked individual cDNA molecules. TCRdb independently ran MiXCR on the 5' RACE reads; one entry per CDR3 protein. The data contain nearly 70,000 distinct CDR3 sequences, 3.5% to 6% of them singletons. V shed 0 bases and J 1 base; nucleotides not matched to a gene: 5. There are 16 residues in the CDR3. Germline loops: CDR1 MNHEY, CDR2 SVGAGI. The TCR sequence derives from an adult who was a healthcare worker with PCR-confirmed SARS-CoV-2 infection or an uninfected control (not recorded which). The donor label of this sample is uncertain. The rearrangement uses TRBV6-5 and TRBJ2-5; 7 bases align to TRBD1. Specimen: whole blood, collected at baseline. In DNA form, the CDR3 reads TGTGCCAGCAGTTACTCGTTCAGGGGGATCCAAGAGACCCAGTACTTC. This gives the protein CASSYSFRGIQETQYF.